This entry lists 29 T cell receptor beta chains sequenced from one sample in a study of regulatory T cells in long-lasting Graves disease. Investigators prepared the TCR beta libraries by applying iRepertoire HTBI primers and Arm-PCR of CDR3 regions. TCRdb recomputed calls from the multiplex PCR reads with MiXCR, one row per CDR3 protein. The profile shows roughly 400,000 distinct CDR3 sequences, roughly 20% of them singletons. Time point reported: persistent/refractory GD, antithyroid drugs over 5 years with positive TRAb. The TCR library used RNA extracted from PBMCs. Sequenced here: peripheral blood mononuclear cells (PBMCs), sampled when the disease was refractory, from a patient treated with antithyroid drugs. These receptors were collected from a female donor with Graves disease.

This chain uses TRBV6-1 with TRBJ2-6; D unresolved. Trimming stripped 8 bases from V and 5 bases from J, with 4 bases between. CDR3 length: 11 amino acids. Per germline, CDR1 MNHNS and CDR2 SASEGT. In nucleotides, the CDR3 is TGTGCCAGCGACTGGGCCAACGTCCTGACTTTC. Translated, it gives CASDWANVLTF.

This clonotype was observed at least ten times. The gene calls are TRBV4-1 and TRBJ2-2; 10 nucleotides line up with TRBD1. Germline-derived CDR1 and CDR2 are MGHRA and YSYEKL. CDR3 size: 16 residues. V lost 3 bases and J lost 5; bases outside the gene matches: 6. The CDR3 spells CASSQARTGGTGELFF. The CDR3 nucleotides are TGCGCCAGCAGCCAGGCCCGGACAGGGGGAACCGGGGAGCTGTTTTTT.

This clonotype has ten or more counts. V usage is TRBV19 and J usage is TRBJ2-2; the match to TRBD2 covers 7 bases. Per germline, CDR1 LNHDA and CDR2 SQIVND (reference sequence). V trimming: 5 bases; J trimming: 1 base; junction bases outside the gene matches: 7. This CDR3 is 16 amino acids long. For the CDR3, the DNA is TGTGCCAGTAGTGGTATAGCGGGCTGGAACACCGGGGAGCTGTTTTTT. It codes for CASSGIAGWNTGELFF.

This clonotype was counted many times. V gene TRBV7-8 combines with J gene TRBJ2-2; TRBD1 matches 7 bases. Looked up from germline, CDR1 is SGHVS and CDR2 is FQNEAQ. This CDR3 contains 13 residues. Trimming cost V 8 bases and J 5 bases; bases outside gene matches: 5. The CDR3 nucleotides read TGTGCCAGCGGCCGACAGGGAACCGGGGAGCTGTTTTTT. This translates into CASGRQGTGELFF.

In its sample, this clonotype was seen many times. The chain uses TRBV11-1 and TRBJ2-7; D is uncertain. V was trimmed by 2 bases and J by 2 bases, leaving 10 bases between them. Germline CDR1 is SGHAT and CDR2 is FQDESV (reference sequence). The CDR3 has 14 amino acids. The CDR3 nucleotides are TGTGCCAGCAGCTTAACCGGGTCCACCTACGAGCAGTACTTC. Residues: CASSLTGSTYEQYF.

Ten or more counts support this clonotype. The DNA of the CDR3 is TGTGCCAGCAGCGTAAACGAGATGAACACTGAAGCTTTCTTT. This codes for CASSVNEMNTEAFF. The genes are TRBV9 and TRBJ1-1; D call uncertain. Deletions cut 1 base from V and 0 bases from J, with 7 bases between. Germline V lookup: CDR1 SGDLS, CDR2 YYNGEE. The CDR3 has 14 residues.

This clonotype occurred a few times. CDR3 DNA: TGTGCCAGTTCTGCGGGGAGGGTTGAGCAGTTCTTC. This codes for CASSAGRVEQFF. The V call is TRBV28, the J call TRBJ2-1; 7 nucleotides align to TRBD2. The CDR3 loop spans 12 amino acids. The ends lost 9 bases at V and 9 bases at J; junction bases unmatched: 8. The germline V gene encodes CDR1 MDHEN and CDR2 SYDVKM.

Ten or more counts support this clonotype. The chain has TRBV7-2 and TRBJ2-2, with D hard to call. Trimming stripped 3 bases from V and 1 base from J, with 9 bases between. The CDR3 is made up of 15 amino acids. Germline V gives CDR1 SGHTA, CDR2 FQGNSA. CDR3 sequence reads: CASSFGRQNTGELFF. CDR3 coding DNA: TGTGCCAGCAGCTTCGGCCGACAGAACACCGGGGAGCTGTTTTTT.

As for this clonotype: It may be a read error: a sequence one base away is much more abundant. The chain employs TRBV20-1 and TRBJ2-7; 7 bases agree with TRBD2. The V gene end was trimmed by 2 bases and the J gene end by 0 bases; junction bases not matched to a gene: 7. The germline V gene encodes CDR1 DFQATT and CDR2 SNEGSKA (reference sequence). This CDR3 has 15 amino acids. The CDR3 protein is CSARNPGGNSYEQYF. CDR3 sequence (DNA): TGCAGTGCTAGAAACCCCGGGGGGAACTCCTACGAGCAGTACTTC.

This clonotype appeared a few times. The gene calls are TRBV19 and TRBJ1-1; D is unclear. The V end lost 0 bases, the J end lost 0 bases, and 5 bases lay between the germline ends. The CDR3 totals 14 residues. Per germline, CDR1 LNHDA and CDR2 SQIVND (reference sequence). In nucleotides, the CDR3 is TGTGCCAGTAGTATAGATACCTTGAACACTGAAGCTTTCTTT. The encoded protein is CASSIDTLNTEAFF.

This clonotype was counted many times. This CDR3 is CSAFNALSGRSQETQYF. DNA for the CDR3: TGCAGTGCTTTCAACGCTCTTAGCGGGAGGAGCCAAGAGACCCAGTACTTC. J is TRBJ2-5 and V is TRBV20-1, with 10 nucleotides matching TRBD2. Germline CDR1 is DFQATT and CDR2 is SNEGSKA (reference sequence). Unmatched junction bases numbered 13, after V lost 5 bases and J lost 1 base. The CDR3 contains 17 residues.

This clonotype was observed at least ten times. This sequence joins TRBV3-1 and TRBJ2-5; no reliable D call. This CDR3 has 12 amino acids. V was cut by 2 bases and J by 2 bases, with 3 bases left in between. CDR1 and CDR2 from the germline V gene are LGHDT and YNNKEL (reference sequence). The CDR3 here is CASSQSQETQYF. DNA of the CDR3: TGTGCCAGCAGCCAAAGTCAAGAGACCCAGTACTTC.

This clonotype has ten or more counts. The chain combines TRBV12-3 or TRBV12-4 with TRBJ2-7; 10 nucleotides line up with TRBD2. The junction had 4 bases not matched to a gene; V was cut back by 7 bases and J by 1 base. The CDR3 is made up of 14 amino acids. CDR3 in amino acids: CASKPGLASYEQYF. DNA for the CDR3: TGTGCCAGCAAACCGGGACTAGCGTCCTACGAGCAGTACTTC.

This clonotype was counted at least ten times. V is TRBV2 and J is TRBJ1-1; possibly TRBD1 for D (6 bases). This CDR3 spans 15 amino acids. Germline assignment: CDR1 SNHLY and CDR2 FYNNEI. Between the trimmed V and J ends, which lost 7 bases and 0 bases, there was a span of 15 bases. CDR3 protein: CASTYRTDMNTEAFF. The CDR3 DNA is TGTGCCAGCACTTACCGGACAGACATGAACACTGAAGCTTTCTTT.

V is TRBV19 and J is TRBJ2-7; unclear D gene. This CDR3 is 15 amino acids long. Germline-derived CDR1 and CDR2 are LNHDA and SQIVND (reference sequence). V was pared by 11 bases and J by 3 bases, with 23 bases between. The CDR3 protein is CACPTRVWPCYEQYF. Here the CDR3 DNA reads TGTGCCTGCCCTACCCGGGTCTGGCCATGCTACGAGCAGTACTTC.

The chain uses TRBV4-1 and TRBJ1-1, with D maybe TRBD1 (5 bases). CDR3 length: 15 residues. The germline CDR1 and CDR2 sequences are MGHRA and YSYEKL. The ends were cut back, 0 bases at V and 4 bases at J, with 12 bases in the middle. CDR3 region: CASSQEEYGGTEAFF. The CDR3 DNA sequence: TGCGCCAGCAGCCAAGAGGAGTACGGGGGCACTGAAGCTTTCTTT.

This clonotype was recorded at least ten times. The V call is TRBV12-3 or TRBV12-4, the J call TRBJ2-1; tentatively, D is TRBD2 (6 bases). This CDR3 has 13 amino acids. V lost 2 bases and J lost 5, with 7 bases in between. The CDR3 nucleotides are TGTGCCAGCAGTTTAACTAGCCACAATGAGCAGTTCTTC. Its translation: CASSLTSHNEQFF.

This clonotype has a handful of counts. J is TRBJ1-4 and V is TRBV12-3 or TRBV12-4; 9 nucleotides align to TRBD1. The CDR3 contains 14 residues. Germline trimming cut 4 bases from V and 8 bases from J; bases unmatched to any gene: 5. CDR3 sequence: CASSSTGGWEKLFF. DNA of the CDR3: TGTGCCAGCAGTTCGACAGGGGGGTGGGAAAAACTGTTTTTT.

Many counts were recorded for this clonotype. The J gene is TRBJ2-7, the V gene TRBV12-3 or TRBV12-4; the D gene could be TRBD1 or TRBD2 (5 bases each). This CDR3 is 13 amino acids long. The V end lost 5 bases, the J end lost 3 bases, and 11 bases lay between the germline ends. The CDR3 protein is CASSPGRHYEQYF. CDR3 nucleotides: TGTGCCAGCAGTCCGGGACGGCACTACGAGCAGTACTTC.

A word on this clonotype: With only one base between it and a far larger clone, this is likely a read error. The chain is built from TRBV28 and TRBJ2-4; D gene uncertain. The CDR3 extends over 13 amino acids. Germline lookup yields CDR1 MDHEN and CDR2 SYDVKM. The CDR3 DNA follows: TGTGCCAGCAGTCCCTTGGGATTCAATGAGCATTTCTTC. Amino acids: CASSPLGFNEHFF.

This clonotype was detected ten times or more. The CDR3 DNA reads TGTGCCAGCAGTGAATGGGGGTACGAAGACTATGGCTACACCTTC. Translated: CASSEWGYEDYGYTF. V and J are TRBV6-2 or TRBV6-3 and TRBJ1-2, with TRBD1 as a possible D gene (5 bases). V shed 5 bases and J shed 3 bases, with 16 bases lying between them. Germline V gives CDR1 MNHEY, CDR2 SVGEGT. The CDR3 is 15 amino acids.

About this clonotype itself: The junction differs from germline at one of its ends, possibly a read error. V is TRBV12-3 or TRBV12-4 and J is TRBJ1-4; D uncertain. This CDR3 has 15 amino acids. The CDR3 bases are TGCGCCAGCAGCCAAGGGTTGAGGTCTAATGAAAAACTGTTTTTT. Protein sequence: CASSQGLRSNEKLFF.

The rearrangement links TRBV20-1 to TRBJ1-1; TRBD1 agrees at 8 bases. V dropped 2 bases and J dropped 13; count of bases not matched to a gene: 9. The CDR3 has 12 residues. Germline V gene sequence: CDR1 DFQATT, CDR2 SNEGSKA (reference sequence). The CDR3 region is CSARHQDRVDFF. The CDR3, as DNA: TGCAGTGCTAGACACCAGGACAGGGTGGATTTCTTT.

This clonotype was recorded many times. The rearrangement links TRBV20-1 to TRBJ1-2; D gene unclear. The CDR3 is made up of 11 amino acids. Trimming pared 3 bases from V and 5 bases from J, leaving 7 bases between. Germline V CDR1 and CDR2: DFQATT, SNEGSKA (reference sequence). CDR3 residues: CSARTVYGYTF. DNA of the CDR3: TGCAGTGCTAGGACGGTGTATGGCTACACCTTC.

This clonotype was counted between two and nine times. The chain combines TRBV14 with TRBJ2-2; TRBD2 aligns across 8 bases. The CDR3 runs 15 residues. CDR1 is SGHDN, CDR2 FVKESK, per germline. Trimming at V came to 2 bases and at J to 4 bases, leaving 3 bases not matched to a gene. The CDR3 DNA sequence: TGTGCCAGCAGCCAAAACGGGAGGGCCACCGGGGAGCTGTTTTTT. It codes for CASSQNGRATGELFF.

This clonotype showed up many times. CDR3 in DNA: TGTGCCAGCAGCTCCCTACAGGGCCGGTTGCACGAGCAGTACTTC. The encoded protein is CASSSLQGRLHEQYF. V and J are TRBV7-2 and TRBJ2-7; D might be TRBD1 (6 bases). Germline CDR1 and CDR2: SGHTA and FQGNSA. The CDR3 runs 15 residues. Deletions cut 4 bases from V and 5 bases from J, with 18 bases between.

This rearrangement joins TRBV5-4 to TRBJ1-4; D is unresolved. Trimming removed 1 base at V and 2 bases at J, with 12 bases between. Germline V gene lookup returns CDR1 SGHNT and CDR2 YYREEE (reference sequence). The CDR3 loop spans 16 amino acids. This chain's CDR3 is CASSLSGGATNEKLFF. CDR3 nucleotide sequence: TGTGCCAGCAGCTTGTCGGGAGGAGCCACTAATGAAAAACTGTTTTTT.

The CDR3 spells CSVSRGGETQYF. DNA for the CDR3: TGCAGCGTTTCCAGGGGAGGAGAGACCCAGTACTTC. The chain uses TRBV29-1 and TRBJ2-5; D may match TRBD1 or TRBD2 (6 bases each). This CDR3 contains 12 residues. Germline CDR1 reads SQVTM; CDR2 reads ANQGSEA. V lost 5 bases, J lost 4 bases, and 11 bases lay in between.

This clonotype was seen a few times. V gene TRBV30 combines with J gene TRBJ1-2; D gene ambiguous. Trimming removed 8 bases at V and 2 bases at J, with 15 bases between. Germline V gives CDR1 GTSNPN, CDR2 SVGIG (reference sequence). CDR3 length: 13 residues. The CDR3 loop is CAGVPRRNYGYTF. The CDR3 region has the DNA TGTGCCGGGGTCCCGAGGAGAAACTATGGCTACACCTTC. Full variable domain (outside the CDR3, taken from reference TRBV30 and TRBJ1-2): SQTIHQWPATLVQPVGSPLSLECTVEGTSNPNLYWYRQAAGRGLQLLFYSVGIGQISSEVPQNLSASRPQDRQFILSSKKLLLSDSGFYLCAGVPRRNYGYTFGSGTRLTVV.